This T cell receptor beta chain is drawn from a study of T cell responses to AZD1222 COVID-19 vaccine. General study findings and limits: Among those given AZD1222, only 5 to 7 were seropositive at baseline.

Data came from immunoSEQ multiplex PCR; TCRdb stores just in-frame clones and leaves some out. The sample has roughly 100,000 clones, over 75% seen once. A remark on this clone: What it recognizes is unknown.

This CDR3 spans 14 amino acids. Per the germline V gene, CDR1 is SGHTA and CDR2 is FQGNSA. Trimming removed 5 bases from V and 3 bases from J, with 10 bases in between. The rearrangement uses TRBV7-2 and TRBJ2-2, with D perhaps TRBD1 (5 bases). The TCR comes from an adult in good health. Here the sequenced sample was peripheral blood, taken on day 0 of AZD1222 vaccination. The CDR3 DNA sequence: TGTGCCAGCAGCAAAAAAGGGGACACCGGGGAGCTGTTTTTT. This encodes CASSKKGDTGELFF. Full variable domain (remainder filled in from reference TRBV7-2 and TRBJ2-2): GAGVSQSPSNKVTEKGKDVELRCDPISGHTALYWYRQSLGQGLEFLIYFQGNSAPDKSGLPSDRFSAERTGGSVSTLTIQRTQQEDSAVYLCASSKKGDTGELFFGEGSRLTVL.